This paragraph reports one T cell receptor (beta chain). Its antigen target is currently unknown. The sample holds no much larger clone one base away, and base qualities are not on file. This record comes from a study of blood T cell repertoires in COVID-19 (dated by TCRdb to about 2020). About the full investigation: Samples from collaborators originated in the United States, Italy and Spain and spanned both the acute and convalescent phases of COVID-19. The material from the prospective study consisted of cDNA or gDNA derived from T cells, B-cell-depleted T cells, or PBMCs. Subjects who had been exposed to COVID-19, were actively infected with it, or had recovered from it provided the deeply sampled blood TCRbeta repertoires that made up the dataset. A freely available public database, intended as a resource for researchers studying the immune response to SARS-CoV-2, is where the repertoires were released. The samples were drawn from two sources: the first 160 participants of the ongoing ImmuneRACE study, and 1,254 subjects contributed by 6 global collaborators. The sample metadata nearly always contained a de-identified subject ID, COVID-19 status, age in years and sex. HLA class I and class II types, where available, came from metadata supplied by the sample provider rather than from assay-based typing.

TCRbeta CDR3 regions were amplified from genomic DNA using the immunoSEQ Assay, a bias-controlled multiplex PCR. From the authors' description of their analysis: The number of nucleated cells in each sample was estimated by amplification of reference gene primers within the assay. Sequence reads were collapsed and filtered to measure the absolute abundance of every unique TCRbeta CDR3 rearrangement. For each sample, productive Simpson clonality was calculated as the square root of Simpson's diversity index across productive rearrangements. In its TCRdb copy, this immuneACCESS table keeps in-frame sequences only and misses some clones. Where compared with another copy, unresolved V genes explain less than half of these, and the others have no known cause. V, J and clone size are taken as reported in that table, and D and trimming were inferred from the DNA itself. A total of about 240,000 clones appear in this sample, approximately 85% of them only once. The leading ten clones occupy under 5% of the sample.

Here is what the overall study found, with its caveats: The amount of clinical and demographic metadata varied by source and participant and was provided uncurated.

Including cysteine and phenylalanine, the CDR3 has 15 amino acids. Left in the record is the CDR3 DNA by itself, 45 bases read in frame from the first base. At the junction V is shortened by 3 bases and J by 7 bases; bases outside the gene matches: 7. The germline V gene sets CDR1 to SGHTS and CDR2 to YDEGEE. Collaborating institutions collected whole blood in K2EDTA tubes following their own protocols. For TCRbeta analysis, collaborators shipped samples in one of three forms: frozen whole blood, isolated PBMCs, or DNA extracted from either of those sample types. Rearrangement joined TRBV5-8 to TRBJ1-4, with TRBD1 matching 9 junction bases. This clonotype originated in a man aged 50 to 59 with acute or convalescent COVID-19. Specimen: peripheral blood. DNA sequence: TGTGCCAGCAGCTCGGGGACAGGGCAAATTGAAAAACTGTTTTTT. It specifies CASSSGTGQIEKLFF.